A single sample gave rise to the 20 T cell receptor beta chains below, sequenced in a study of blood T cell repertoires in COVID-19 (dated by TCRdb to 2018 to 2021). Libraries were built with the immunoSEQ multiplex PCR assay. TCRdb mirrors the immuneACCESS table, restricted to in-frame sequences. Some clones are absent from its copies; in checked studies, under half trace to an unresolved V gene, and the reason for the others is unknown. A total of roughly 190,000 clones appear in this sample, about 86% of them only once. Of the sample, roughly 7% falls within the top ten clones. The sequencing input was peripheral blood. The receptor source for this set is a woman of 80 years or more in a cohort sampled during active or convalescent COVID-19.

This clone was detected only once. This chain joins TRBV11-2 and TRBJ2-5; D is possibly TRBD1 (5 bases). Trimming removed 2 bases from V and 1 base from J, with 11 bases in between. Germline CDR1 is SGHAT and CDR2 is FQNNGV. This CDR3 has 15 residues. This CDR3 is CASSLSSTVQETQYF. The CDR3 DNA follows: TGTGCCAGCAGCTTATCCTCGACAGTCCAAGAGACCCAGTACTTC.

The gene calls are TRBV4-3 and TRBJ1-6, with 7 positions matching TRBD1. The germline V gene has CDR1 LGHNA and CDR2 YSLEER. This CDR3 has 16 residues. Trimming cost V 3 bases and J 0 bases; bases outside gene matches: 2. The CDR3 sequence is CASSHRDSSYNSPLHF. CDR3 bases: TGCGCCAGCAGCCACCGGGACAGCTCCTATAATTCACCCCTCCACTTT.

This chain uses TRBV30 with TRBJ1-5; perhaps TRBD1 as D (6 bases). Trimming stripped 0 bases from V and 12 bases from J, with 15 bases between. Germline V gene sequence: CDR1 GTSNPN, CDR2 SVGIG (reference sequence). The CDR3 runs 13 residues. CDR3 amino acids: CAWSVRGRGNQHF. The CDR3 DNA reads as TGTGCCTGGAGTGTACGAGGCAGGGGCAACCAGCATTTT. The entire variable domain, with the rest obtained from reference TRBV30 and TRBJ1-5, is as follows: SQTIHQWPATLVQPVGSPLSLECTVEGTSNPNLYWYRQAAGRGLQLLFYSVGIGQISSEVPQNLSASRPQDRQFILSSKKLLLSDSGFYLCAWSVRGRGNQHFGDGTRLSIL.

This rearrangement joins TRBV7-9 to TRBJ2-5; no firm D call. Trimming took off 4 bases at V and 2 bases at J, with 8 bases between the two ends. The CDR3 contains 13 residues. Germline loops: CDR1 SEHNR, CDR2 FQNEAQ (reference sequence). The DNA of the CDR3 is TGTGCCAGCAGCTCGCTAGGTCAAGAGACCCAGTACTTC. It translates to CASSSLGQETQYF.

The genes are TRBV28 and TRBJ1-4; the match to TRBD1 covers 9 bases. This CDR3 has 14 amino acids. The trim removed 6 bases at V and 8 bases at J, leaving 7 bases unmatched. CDR1 is MDHEN and CDR2 is SYDVKM in the germline V gene. This CDR3 is CASRLAGQGEKLFF. The DNA for the CDR3 is TGTGCCAGCAGGTTAGCGGGACAGGGAGAAAAACTGTTTTTT.

The V gene is TRBV12-3 or TRBV12-4, the J gene TRBJ1-6; D is ambiguous. V shed 5 bases and J shed 7 bases, with 6 bases lying between them. This CDR3 contains 12 residues. CDR3 region: CASSGPNSPLHF. The CDR3 nucleotides are TGTGCCAGCAGTGGGCCAAATTCACCCCTCCACTTT.

This rearrangement joins TRBV18 to TRBJ2-2; 9 bases fit TRBD1. The CDR3 extends over 17 amino acids. CDR1 is KGHSH, CDR2 LQKENI, per germline. The J segment lost 4 bases and the V segment lost 3 bases, leaving 9 bases of the junction unmatched. CDR3 in amino acids: CASSPSPGQGATGELFF. In nucleotides, the CDR3 is TGTGCCAGCTCACCGTCGCCGGGACAGGGAGCCACCGGGGAGCTGTTTTTT.

The rearrangement uses TRBV9 and TRBJ1-1; maybe TRBD1 (6 bases). Germline V gives CDR1 SGDLS, CDR2 YYNGEE. Trimming left V 2 bases short and J 4 bases short, with 9 bases between. CDR3 length equals 13 residues. In DNA, the CDR3 is TGTGCCAGCAGCGTTCAAGGGGGCACTGAAGCTTTCTTT. Protein product: CASSVQGGTEAFF. The full variable domain, its missing parts supplied by reference TRBV9 and TRBJ1-1, is DSGVTQTPKHLITATGQRVTLRCSPRSGDLSVYWYQQSLDQGLQFLIQYYNGEERAKGNILERFSAQQFPDLHSELNLSSLELGDSALYFCASSVQGGTEAFFGQGTRLTVV.

A few counts support this clone. This chain joins TRBV10-3 and TRBJ2-2, with 7 bases that match TRBD2. The germline gives CDR1 ENHRY, CDR2 SYGVKD. The CDR3 runs 14 residues. Trimming took 11 bases from V and 0 from J; bases not matched to a gene: 6. The CDR3 DNA reads as TGTGCCTCCGCGGGGGTCTCGAACACCGGGGAGCTGTTTTTT. Amino acid sequence: CASAGVSNTGELFF.

The chain uses TRBV2 and TRBJ1-5; TRBD1 aligns across 7 bases. This CDR3 has 14 amino acids. Germline V gene lookup returns CDR1 SNHLY and CDR2 FYNNEI. V was clipped by 8 bases and J by 7 bases; unmatched bases: 11. Here the CDR3 reads CASCYDRAGQPQHF. CDR3 in DNA: TGTGCCAGCTGCTATGACAGGGCAGGCCAGCCCCAGCATTTT.

The CDR3 nucleotides are TGTGCCAGCAGTCGTCGAGGGGGACAGGGGACTTATAACTATGGCTACACCTTC. The encoded protein is CASSRRGGQGTYNYGYTF. The chain is built from TRBV6-6 and TRBJ1-2; TRBD1 agrees at 10 bases. The germline gives CDR1 MNHNY, CDR2 SVGAGI (reference sequence). After removal of 5 bases from V and 1 base from J, the junction contained 13 bases not matched to a gene. This CDR3 has 18 residues.

Concerning this clone itself: One end of the junction varies from germline; a read error may be responsible. The chain couples TRBV6-2 or TRBV6-3 to TRBJ2-7, with D possibly TRBD2 on 5 matching bases. The CDR3 sequence is 13 residues long. Per the germline V gene, CDR1 is MNHEY and CDR2 is SVGEGT. The CDR3 spells CASSYQEGFHYLF. In DNA form, the CDR3 reads TGTGCCAGCAGTTACCAAGAGGGCTTCCATTATCTCTTC.

CDR3 DNA sequence: TGTGCCAGCCGGGACAGGAGTCCGATCCAGCCCCAGCATTTT. This encodes CASRDRSPIQPQHF. The V gene is TRBV19, the J gene TRBJ1-5; 8 positions agree with TRBD1. The length of the CDR3 is 14 residues. J was trimmed by 7 bases and V by 9 bases; bases with no gene match: 11. The germline V gene has CDR1 LNHDA and CDR2 SQIVND (reference sequence).

The chain combines TRBV6-5 with TRBJ2-7; 8 nucleotides agree with TRBD1. V lost 6 bases to trimming and J lost 4 bases; unmatched junction nucleotides: 8. Germline CDR1 MNHEY, CDR2 SVGAGI. CDR3 length: 14 residues. The CDR3 DNA is TGTGCCAGCAGCAGACAGGGGTGGACGTACGAGCAGTACTTC. Protein: CASSRQGWTYEQYF.

This clone was observed a single time. The CDR3 DNA reads as TGTGCCAGCTCACCAACACAGGGGGCGCGTGGCTACACCTTC. It is translated as CASSPTQGARGYTF. The chain couples TRBV18 to TRBJ1-2, with 9 bases lining up with TRBD1. The germline V gene has CDR1 KGHSH and CDR2 LQKENI. There are 14 residues in the CDR3. Trimming took 2 bases from V and 7 from J; bases not matched to a gene: 5.

The chain uses TRBV6-6 and TRBJ1-4, with D maybe TRBD1 (5 bases). The CDR3 covers 14 residues. CDR1 and CDR2 (germline): MNHNY, SVGAGI (reference sequence). V was cut by 7 bases and J by 8 bases, with 17 bases left in between. CDR3 bases: TGTGCCAGCATCCAGAAGGGGTTCAACGAAAAACTGTTTTTT. It translates to CASIQKGFNEKLFF.

The chain has TRBV4-1 and TRBJ1-2; 7 bases map to TRBD1. The CDR3 loop spans 16 amino acids. The germline V gene has CDR1 MGHRA and CDR2 YSYEKL. After removal of 7 bases from V and 2 bases from J, the junction contained 13 bases not matched to a gene. The CDR3 nucleotides read TGCGCCAGCACCCTCGTAGGGACAGTATACAACTATGGCTACACCTTC. This sequence encodes CASTLVGTVYNYGYTF.

The chain combines TRBV30 with TRBJ2-7; 8 bases are shared with TRBD2. The germline CDR1 and CDR2 sequences are GTSNPN and SVGIG (reference sequence). This CDR3 has 14 residues. V shed 4 bases and J 2 bases; nucleotides not matched to a gene: 7. The CDR3 loop is CAWNLRGVAYEQYF. The CDR3, as DNA: TGTGCCTGGAATCTGCGGGGGGTCGCCTACGAGCAGTACTTC.

This chain links TRBV5-4 with TRBJ2-5; D ambiguous. CDR3 length: 16 amino acids. Trimming stripped 4 bases from V and 1 base from J, with 17 bases between. Germline lookup yields CDR1 SGHNT and CDR2 YYREEE (reference sequence). In nucleotides, the CDR3 is TGTGCCAGCAGCCGCGGTCCAGTCCCAACCCAAGAGACCCAGTACTTC. Residues: CASSRGPVPTQETQYF. Full variable domain (remainder filled in from reference TRBV5-4 and TRBJ2-5): ETGVTQSPTHLIKTRGQQVTLRCSSQSGHNTVSWYQQALGQGPQFIFQYYREEENGRGNFPPRFSGLQFPNYSSELNVNALELDDSALYLCASSRGPVPTQETQYFGPGTRLLVL.

The chain combines TRBV6-5 with TRBJ1-1; the D is unclear. Germline CDR1 and CDR2: MNHEY and SVGAGI. The CDR3 is 14 residues long. Trimming pared 6 bases from V and 1 base from J, leaving 12 bases between. Written as DNA, the CDR3 is TGTGCCAGCAGCCTCAGACATCAGAACACTGAAGCTTTCTTT. This gives the protein CASSLRHQNTEAFF.